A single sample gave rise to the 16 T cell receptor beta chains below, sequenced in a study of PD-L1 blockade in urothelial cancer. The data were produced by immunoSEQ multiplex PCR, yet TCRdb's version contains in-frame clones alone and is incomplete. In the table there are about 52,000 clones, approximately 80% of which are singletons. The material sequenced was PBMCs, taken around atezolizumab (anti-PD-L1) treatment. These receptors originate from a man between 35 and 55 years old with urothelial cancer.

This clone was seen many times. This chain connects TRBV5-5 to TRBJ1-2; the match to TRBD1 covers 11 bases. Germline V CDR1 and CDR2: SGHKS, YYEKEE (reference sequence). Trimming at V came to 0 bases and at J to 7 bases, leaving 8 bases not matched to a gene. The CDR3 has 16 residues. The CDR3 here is CASSLAGQGALVGYTF. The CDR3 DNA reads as TGTGCCAGCAGCTTGGCAGGACAGGGGGCGCTGGTTGGCTACACCTTC.

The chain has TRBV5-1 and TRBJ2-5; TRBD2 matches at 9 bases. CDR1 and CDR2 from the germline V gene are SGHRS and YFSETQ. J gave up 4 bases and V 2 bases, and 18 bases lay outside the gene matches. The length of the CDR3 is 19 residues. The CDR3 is CASSFRYDGVAGDRETQYF. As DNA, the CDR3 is TGCGCCAGCAGCTTCCGGTACGACGGGGTAGCGGGAGATAGAGAGACCCAGTACTTC.

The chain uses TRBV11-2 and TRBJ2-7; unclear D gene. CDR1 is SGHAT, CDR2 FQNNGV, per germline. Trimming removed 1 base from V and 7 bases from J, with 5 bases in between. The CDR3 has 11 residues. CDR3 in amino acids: CASSLAREQYF. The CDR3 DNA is TGTGCCAGCAGCTTAGCGCGGGAGCAGTACTTC.

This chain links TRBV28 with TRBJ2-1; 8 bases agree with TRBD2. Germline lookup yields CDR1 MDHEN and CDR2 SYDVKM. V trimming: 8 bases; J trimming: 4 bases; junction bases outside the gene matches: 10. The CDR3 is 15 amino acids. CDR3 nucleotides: TGTGCCAGCCTATCCTTAGCGGGAAGGTACAATGAGCAGTTCTTC. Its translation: CASLSLAGRYNEQFF.

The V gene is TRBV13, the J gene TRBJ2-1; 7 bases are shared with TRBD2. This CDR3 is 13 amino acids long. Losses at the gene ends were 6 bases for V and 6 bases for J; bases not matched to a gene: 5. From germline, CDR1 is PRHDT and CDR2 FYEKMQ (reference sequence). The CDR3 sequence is CASSSLAANEQFF. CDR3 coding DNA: TGTGCCAGCAGTTCTCTAGCGGCCAATGAGCAGTTCTTC.

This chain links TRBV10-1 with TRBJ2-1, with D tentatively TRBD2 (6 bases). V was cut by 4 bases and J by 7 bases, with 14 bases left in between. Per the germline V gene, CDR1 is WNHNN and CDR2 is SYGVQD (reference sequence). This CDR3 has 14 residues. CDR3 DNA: TGCGCCAGCAGTGCCAGCGGAGGAGGGAATGAGCAGTTCTTC. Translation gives CASSASGGGNEQFF.

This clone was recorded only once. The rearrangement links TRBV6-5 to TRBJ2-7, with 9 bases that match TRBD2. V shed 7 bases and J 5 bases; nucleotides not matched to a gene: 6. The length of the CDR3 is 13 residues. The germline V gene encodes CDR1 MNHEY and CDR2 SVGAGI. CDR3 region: CASTFSGSDEQYF. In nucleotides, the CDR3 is TGTGCCAGCACCTTTAGCGGGAGCGACGAGCAGTACTTC.

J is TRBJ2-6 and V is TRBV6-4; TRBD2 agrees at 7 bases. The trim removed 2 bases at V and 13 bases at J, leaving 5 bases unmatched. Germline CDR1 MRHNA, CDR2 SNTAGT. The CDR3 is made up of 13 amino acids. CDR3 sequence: CASSDGWGGVLTF. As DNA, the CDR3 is TGTGCCAGCAGTGACGGATGGGGAGGGGTCCTGACTTTC.

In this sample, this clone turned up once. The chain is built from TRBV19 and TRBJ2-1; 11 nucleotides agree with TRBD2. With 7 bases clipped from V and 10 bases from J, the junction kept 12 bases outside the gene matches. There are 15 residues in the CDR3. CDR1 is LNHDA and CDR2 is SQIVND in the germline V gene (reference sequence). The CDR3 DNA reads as TGTGCCAGTACGGCTACTAGCGGGAGAGGGGGGGAGCAGTTCTTC. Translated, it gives CASTATSGRGGEQFF.

CDR3 residues: CSARAPRGYTF. The CDR3 bases are TGCAGTGCTAGAGCCCCCAGGGGCTACACCTTC. The chain is built from TRBV20-1 and TRBJ1-2; no clear D gene. V gave up 1 base and J gave up 8 bases, with 8 bases separating them. Germline CDR1 is DFQATT and CDR2 is SNEGSKA (reference sequence). CDR3 length equals 11 residues.

In DNA form, the CDR3 reads TGTGCCAGTAGTATAGATCTATCGAAAATGTCCTACAATGAGCAGTTCTTC. Translating it yields CASSIDLSKMSYNEQFF. This sequence joins TRBV19 and TRBJ2-1, with D unclear. The V gene's germline CDR1 is LNHDA and CDR2 SQIVND (reference sequence). This CDR3 is 17 amino acids long. V lost 0 bases to trimming and J lost 1 base, with 13 bases between them.

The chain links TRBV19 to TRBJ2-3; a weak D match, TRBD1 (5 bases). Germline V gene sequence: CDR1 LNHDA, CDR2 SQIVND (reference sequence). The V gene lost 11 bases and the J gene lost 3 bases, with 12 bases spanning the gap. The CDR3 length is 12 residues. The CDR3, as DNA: TGTGCCGCCGGTAGGGGAACAGATACGCAGTATTTT. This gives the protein CAAGRGTDTQYF.

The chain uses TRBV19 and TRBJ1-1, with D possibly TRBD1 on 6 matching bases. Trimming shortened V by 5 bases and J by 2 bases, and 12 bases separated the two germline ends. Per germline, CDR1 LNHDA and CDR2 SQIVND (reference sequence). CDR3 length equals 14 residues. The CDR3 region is CASSQGRGNTEAFF. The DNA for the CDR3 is TGTGCCAGTAGTCAGGGGAGGGGAAACACTGAAGCTTTCTTT.

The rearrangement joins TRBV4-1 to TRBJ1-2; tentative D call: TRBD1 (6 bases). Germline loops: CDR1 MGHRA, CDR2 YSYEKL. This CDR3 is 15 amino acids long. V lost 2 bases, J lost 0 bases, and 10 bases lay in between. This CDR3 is CASSQTRQANYGYTF. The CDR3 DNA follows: TGCGCCAGCAGCCAAACGCGACAGGCTAACTATGGCTACACCTTC.

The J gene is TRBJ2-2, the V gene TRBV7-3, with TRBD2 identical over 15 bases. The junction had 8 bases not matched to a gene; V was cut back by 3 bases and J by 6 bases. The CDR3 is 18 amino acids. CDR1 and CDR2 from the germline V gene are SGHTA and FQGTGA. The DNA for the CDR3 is TGTGCCAGCAGCTTTGATCGGACTAGCGGGAGGGCCGCCGGGGAGCTGTTTTTT. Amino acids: CASSFDRTSGRAAGELFF. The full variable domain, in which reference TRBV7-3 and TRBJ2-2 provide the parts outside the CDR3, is GAGVSQTPSNKVTEKGKYVELRCDPISGHTALYWYRQSLGQGPEFLIYFQGTGAADDSGLPNDRFFAVRPEGSVSTLKIQRTERGDSAVYLCASSFDRTSGRAAGELFFGEGSRLTVL.

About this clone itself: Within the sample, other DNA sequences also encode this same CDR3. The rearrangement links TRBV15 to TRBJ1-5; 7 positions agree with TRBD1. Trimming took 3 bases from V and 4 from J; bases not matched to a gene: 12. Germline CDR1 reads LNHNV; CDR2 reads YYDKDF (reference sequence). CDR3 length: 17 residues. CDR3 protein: CATSRGLAQGPNQPQHF. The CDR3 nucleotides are TGTGCCACCAGCAGGGGTCTCGCACAGGGGCCGAATCAGCCCCAGCATTTT.